Detailed here is one TCR beta chain. Its antigen remains unknown. This record belongs to a study of somatic mutations in cytotoxic T cells in rheumatoid arthritis. Notes on the study in general: A single CD8+ clone exceeded 20% of CD8+ cells in about an eighth of the roughly 65 patients. The CD8+ clonality of rheumatoid arthritis patients increased with age, whereas that of healthy controls did not. No antigen targets were known for the expanded CD8+ clones.

Under the authors' procedure: Large patient CD8+ clones, those above 1%, rarely matched published virus-specific TCRB sequences. Libraries were prepared by immunoSEQ multiplex PCR; TCRdb keeps only in-frame clonotypes and omits some of them. Clone size and the V and J calls come from that table; the DNA yielded D and trimming. The sample yields roughly 15,000 clones, almost 85% seen once. V was clipped by 2 bases and J by 4 bases, with 14 bases between them. The CDR3 has 15 residues. CDR1 is MNHEY, CDR2 SVGAGI, per germline. J is TRBJ1-2 and V is TRBV6-5; D is unclear. The clonotype comes from an adult with rheumatoid arthritis. Sequenced input: CD8+ T cells sorted from blood. CDR3 protein: CASSYTLSQTYGYTF. CDR3 coding DNA: TGTGCCAGCAGTTACACCTTAAGTCAGACCTATGGCTACACCTTC.